The 24 T cell receptor beta chains in this list originate from one sample, sequenced in a study of blood T cell repertoires in COVID-19. Libraries were prepared by immunoSEQ multiplex PCR; TCRdb keeps only in-frame clonotypes and omits some of them. In the table there are about 160,000 clones, over 75% of which are singletons. The sequenced sample consisted of peripheral blood. These TCRs come from a man in his 70s with acute or convalescent COVID-19.

This clone came up a few times. The chain recombines TRBV7-9 with TRBJ2-7, with a tentative D call TRBD2 (5 bases). The germline V and J ends were trimmed by 5 bases and 1 base, with 15 bases remaining between them. Germline V gene sequence: CDR1 SEHNR, CDR2 FQNEAQ (reference sequence). The CDR3 loop spans 15 amino acids. The CDR3 loop is CASSPPPGMSYEQYF. The CDR3 coding sequence is TGTGCCAGCAGCCCCCCCCCGGGGATGTCCTACGAGCAGTACTTC.

The rearrangement uses TRBV2 and TRBJ1-3; D perhaps matches TRBD1 (6 bases). The length of the CDR3 is 15 residues. Trimming cost V 2 bases and J 0 bases, with 8 bases left between them. CDR1 is SNHLY and CDR2 is FYNNEI in the germline V gene. CDR3 nucleotides: TGTGCCAGCAGTGAACAGGGGAGCTCTGGAAACACCATATATTTT. It translates to CASSEQGSSGNTIYF. Filled out from reference TRBV2 and TRBJ1-3, the complete variable domain reads EPEVTQTPSHQVTQMGQEVILRCVPISNHLYFYWYRQILGQKVEFLVSFYNNEISEKSEIFDDQFSVERPDGSNFTLKIRSTKLEDSAMYFCASSEQGSSGNTIYFGEGSWLTVV.

The CDR3 protein is CASSIDRRSVLQNTEAFF. The CDR3 DNA sequence: TGTGCCAGTAGTATAGATCGGCGGTCAGTGCTACAGAACACTGAAGCTTTCTTT. The gene calls are TRBV19 and TRBJ1-1; D gene uncertain. V was clipped by 0 bases and J by 1 base, with 18 bases between them. Germline V gene data show CDR1 as LNHDA and CDR2 as SQIVND (reference sequence). The CDR3 has 18 amino acids.

The V call is TRBV5-1, the J call TRBJ2-1; possible D gene TRBD2, 6 bases. CDR1 and CDR2 from the germline V gene are SGHRS and YFSETQ. This CDR3 has 16 amino acids. Trimming stripped 1 base from V and 5 bases from J, with 16 bases between. The CDR3 DNA reads TGCGCCAGCAGCTTGTTAGCGGCTAGCCCAGACAATGAGCAGTTCTTC. The encoded protein is CASSLLAASPDNEQFF. Full variable domain (remainder filled in from reference TRBV5-1 and TRBJ2-1): KAGVTQTPRYLIKTRGQQVTLSCSPISGHRSVSWYQQTPGQGLQFLFEYFSETQRNKGNFPGRFSGRQFSNSRSEMNVSTLELGDSALYLCASSLLAASPDNEQFFGPGTRLTVL.

The rearrangement joins TRBV23-1 to TRBJ1-1; 8 nucleotides align to TRBD1. TRBV23-1 is annotated as an ORF whose role is uncertain. Trimming removed 2 bases from V and 7 bases from J; junction bases left unmatched: 3. The CDR3 covers 13 residues. The DNA of the CDR3 is TGCGCCAGCAGTCAAGGGACAGGCAATGAAGCTTTCTTT. Translated: CASSQGTGNEAFF.

This clone has only one observation. The chain joins TRBV11-2 to TRBJ2-1; D is possibly TRBD1 (6 bases). This CDR3 comprises 15 residues. V dropped 3 bases and J dropped 6 bases, with 15 bases sitting between them. Looked up from germline, CDR1 is SGHAT and CDR2 is FQNNGV. In DNA, the CDR3 is TGTGCCAGCAGCTTGATGGACAGTCCGGGCAATGAGCAGTTCTTC. It yields the protein CASSLMDSPGNEQFF.

The V call is TRBV14, the J call TRBJ2-3; 12 bases align to TRBD2. Trimming took 3 bases from V and 4 from J; bases not matched to a gene: 8. Germline CDR1 is SGHDN and CDR2 is FVKESK. The CDR3 sequence is 17 residues long. The CDR3 loop reads CASSQYRLAGVADTQYF. The CDR3 nucleotides are TGTGCCAGCAGCCAGTATCGACTAGCGGGAGTGGCAGATACGCAGTATTTT.

The V call is TRBV7-3, the J call TRBJ2-1; TRBD2 matches at 11 bases. Looked up from germline, CDR1 is SGHTA and CDR2 is FQGTGA. This CDR3 contains 15 residues. Trimming cost V 6 bases and J 5 bases; bases outside gene matches: 6. CDR3 DNA sequence: TGTGCCAGCAGTATCCGACTAGCGGGACACAATGAGCAGTTCTTC. Translated, it gives CASSIRLAGHNEQFF. Filled out from reference TRBV7-3 and TRBJ2-1, the complete variable domain reads GAGVSQTPSNKVTEKGKYVELRCDPISGHTALYWYRQSLGQGPEFLIYFQGTGAADDSGLPNDRFFAVRPEGSVSTLKIQRTERGDSAVYLCASSIRLAGHNEQFFGPGTRLTVL.

This clone was seen only a few times. V usage is TRBV9 and J usage is TRBJ2-1; 11 positions agree with TRBD2. The CDR3 sequence is 16 residues long. Trimming removed 0 bases from V and 5 bases from J; junction bases left unmatched: 4. Germline V gives CDR1 SGDLS, CDR2 YYNGEE. The DNA for the CDR3 is TGTGCCAGCAGCGTAGCCTTGACTAGCGGGGACAATGAGCAGTTCTTC. Translation: CASSVALTSGDNEQFF.

This sequence joins TRBV7-2 and TRBJ2-2; 7 nucleotides agree with TRBD1. Germline assignment: CDR1 SGHTA and CDR2 FQGNSA. The CDR3 extends over 15 amino acids. J gave up 4 bases and V 5 bases, and 7 bases lay outside the gene matches. CDR3 region: CASSLQGQTTGELFF. The CDR3 DNA reads as TGTGCCAGCAGCCTCCAGGGACAGACCACCGGGGAGCTGTTTTTT. Full variable domain (rest looked up from reference TRBV7-2 and TRBJ2-2): GAGVSQSPSNKVTEKGKDVELRCDPISGHTALYWYRQSLGQGLEFLIYFQGNSAPDKSGLPSDRFSAERTGGSVSTLTIQRTQQEDSAVYLCASSLQGQTTGELFFGEGSRLTVL.

The V call is TRBV10-1, the J call TRBJ2-2; D unclear. Trimming cost V 4 bases and J 7 bases, with 7 bases left between them. CDR3 length: 12 amino acids. Germline values: CDR1 WNHNN, CDR2 SYGVQD (reference sequence). CDR3 nucleotides: TGCGCCAGCAGTGCTCGGGTCGGGGAGCTGTTTTTT. It is translated as CASSARVGELFF.

This clone is deemed medium-sized. The chain employs TRBV7-9 and TRBJ1-1; D may be TRBD1 (5 bases). The V end was cut by 1 base, the J end by 1 base, with 10 bases between. The CDR3 covers 15 residues. Germline loops: CDR1 SEHNR, CDR2 FQNEAQ (reference sequence). The CDR3 sequence: CASSLGQGWNTEAFF. CDR3 in DNA: TGTGCCAGCAGCTTAGGTCAGGGTTGGAACACTGAAGCTTTCTTT.

This clone was found a few times. The rearrangement joins TRBV12-5 to TRBJ2-7; 7 bases map to TRBD2. The germline V gene encodes CDR1 LGHNT and CDR2 FRNRAP. V shed 4 bases and J 0 bases; nucleotides not matched to a gene: 6. The CDR3 spans 15 residues. The CDR3 sequence: CASGSPGLTSYEQYF. The DNA of the CDR3 is TGTGCTAGTGGTTCTCCGGGACTAACCTCCTACGAGCAGTACTTC.

This chain links TRBV6-2 or TRBV6-3 with TRBJ2-3, with a weak D call TRBD1 (7 bases). Germline CDR1 MNHEY, CDR2 SVGEGT. The V gene lost 0 bases and the J gene lost 5 bases, with 15 bases spanning the gap. This CDR3 is 16 amino acids long. The CDR3 DNA reads as TGTGCCAGCAGTTACTCGGTGGAGGGGGCCGGAGATACGCAGTATTTT. Its translation is CASSYSVEGAGDTQYF.

CDR3 bases: TGTGCCAGCAGTTCTACAGGTATGGGGCGCGAGCAGTACTTC. Its translation is CASSSTGMGREQYF. J is TRBJ2-7 and V is TRBV25-1; tentative D call: TRBD1 (5 bases). Deletions cut 5 bases from V and 6 bases from J, with 17 bases between. The germline gives CDR1 MGHDK, CDR2 SYGVNS. The CDR3 extends over 14 amino acids.

J is TRBJ1-1 and V is TRBV5-1; possible D gene TRBD1, 5 bases. CDR1 and CDR2 from the germline V gene are SGHRS and YFSETQ. Trimming shortened V by 7 bases and J by 1 base, and 11 bases separated the two germline ends. This CDR3 has 13 amino acids. CDR3 DNA: TGCGCCAGCCAGATTGACAGGAACACTGAAGCTTTCTTT. It specifies CASQIDRNTEAFF.

The chain couples TRBV6-5 to TRBJ1-4; D is possibly TRBD1 (5 bases). This CDR3 is built from 14 residues. CDR1 is MNHEY and CDR2 is SVGAGI in the germline V gene. Trimming shortened V by 11 bases and J by 7 bases, and 20 bases separated the two germline ends. For the CDR3, the DNA is TGTGCCCGCCCACCCCCGGGGGATGGTGAAAAACTGTTTTTT. This encodes CARPPPGDGEKLFF.

The chain is built from TRBV18 and TRBJ1-6; a weak D match, TRBD1 (6 bases). The germline CDR1 and CDR2 sequences are KGHSH and LQKENI. The CDR3 sequence is 14 residues long. V lost 3 bases and J lost 6, with 9 bases in between. This chain's CDR3 is CASSPDSANSPLHF. The CDR3 nucleotides read TGTGCCAGCTCACCGGACAGCGCTAATTCACCCCTCCACTTT.

This clone has just one count. The chain has TRBV4-3 and TRBJ2-1; D perhaps matches TRBD2 (5 bases). Trimming cost V 1 base and J 4 bases, with 14 bases left between them. This CDR3 contains 16 residues. The germline gives CDR1 LGHNA, CDR2 YSLEER. CDR3 amino acids: CASSQGASSGYNEQFF. The CDR3 nucleotides are TGCGCCAGCAGCCAAGGGGCTAGCTCCGGATACAATGAGCAGTTCTTC.

The chain couples TRBV5-1 to TRBJ2-2; D possibly corresponds to TRBD1 (6 bases). The CDR3 is made up of 17 amino acids. Germline V CDR1 and CDR2: SGHRS, YFSETQ. The germline V and J ends were trimmed by 4 bases and 0 bases, with 16 bases remaining between them. DNA of the CDR3: TGCGCCAGCAGCAATAAATCCGGGACATCGAACACCGGGGAGCTGTTTTTT. Amino acids: CASSNKSGTSNTGELFF.

This sequence joins TRBV7-2 and TRBJ1-5, with 7 nucleotides matching TRBD1. The CDR3 totals 15 residues. The ends lost 2 bases at V and 1 base at J; junction bases unmatched: 2. Looked up from germline, CDR1 is SGHTA and CDR2 is FQGNSA. DNA of the CDR3: TGTGCCAGCAGCTTAAGACAGGGCAGCAATCAGCCCCAGCATTTT. This encodes CASSLRQGSNQPQHF.

The table lists this clone with a few counts. V gene TRBV7-2 combines with J gene TRBJ2-2; 9 nucleotides match TRBD2. The trim removed 5 bases at V and 7 bases at J, leaving 14 bases unmatched. This CDR3 is 17 amino acids long. Germline lookup yields CDR1 SGHTA and CDR2 FQGNSA. CDR3 region: CASSPYSASGKGGELFF. The CDR3 nucleotides are TGTGCCAGCAGCCCGTATTCGGCTAGCGGGAAGGGCGGGGAGCTGTTTTTT.

This chain connects TRBV12-3 or TRBV12-4 to TRBJ1-2, with a tentative D call TRBD1 (5 bases). CDR3 length: 12 amino acids. V was shortened by 8 bases and J by 6 bases, with 13 bases between the two germline ends. CDR3 in amino acids: CASASSGDGYTF. CDR3 nucleotide sequence: TGTGCCAGCGCCTCGTCGGGGGATGGCTACACCTTC.

This clone was seen only once. The chain recombines TRBV18 with TRBJ2-5; D is ambiguous. V lost 1 base and J 3 bases, leaving 12 bases between the germline ends. In germline, CDR1 is KGHSH, CDR2 LQKENI. CDR3 length equals 15 residues. The CDR3 sequence: CASSPRSGQEETQYF. As DNA, the CDR3 is TGTGCCAGCTCACCACGAAGTGGGCAGGAAGAGACCCAGTACTTC.